One sample yielded the 23 T cell receptor beta chains listed below, sequenced in a study of shared clonotypes between healthy human individuals. This table comes from immunoSEQ multiplex PCR, and its TCRdb copy is limited to in-frame clones, with some not included. The data hold about 2.4 million clones, with 80% to 95% observed a single time. The sequenced sample was naive CD4+ T cells from PBMCs. Subset noted: CD45RA+ positively selected. The origin of the receptors is a man between 18 and 35 years old in good health. Some clones in this sample may be carry-over from other donors' samples.

This CDR3 reads CASSVREPYEQYF. CDR3 bases: TGTGCCAGCAGTGTCCGGGAACCCTACGAGCAGTACTTC. The chain employs TRBV6-1 and TRBJ2-7; perhaps TRBD2 as D (5 bases). Trimming shortened V by 4 bases and J by 2 bases, and 9 bases separated the two germline ends. The CDR3 runs 13 residues. Germline V gene data show CDR1 as MNHNS and CDR2 as SASEGT.

The chain has TRBV6-6 and TRBJ1-4; no clear D gene. Deletions cut 1 base from V and 5 bases from J, with 5 bases between. This CDR3 has 13 residues. Looked up from germline, CDR1 is MNHNY and CDR2 is SVGAGI (reference sequence). The CDR3 sequence: CASSYYGNEKLFF. The CDR3 DNA sequence: TGTGCCAGCAGTTACTACGGGAATGAAAAACTGTTTTTT.

This chain connects TRBV7-2 to TRBJ1-5; D perhaps matches TRBD1 (5 bases). The germline V and J ends were trimmed by 1 base and 9 bases, with 16 bases remaining between them. CDR3 length: 15 amino acids. Germline loops: CDR1 SGHTA, CDR2 FQGNSA. DNA of the CDR3: TGTGCCAGCAGCTTAGAAGTAGGGACCTCTCGGCCCCAGCATTTT. Encoded protein: CASSLEVGTSRPQHF.

V gene TRBV2 combines with J gene TRBJ2-1, with D perhaps matching TRBD1 (5 bases). Trimming stripped 7 bases from V and 6 bases from J, with 16 bases between. CDR3 length: 14 amino acids. CDR1 SNHLY and CDR2 FYNNEI come from the germline V gene. The CDR3 region is CASTTGRQGNEQFF. The CDR3 DNA is TGTGCCAGCACCACCGGGCGGCAGGGCAATGAGCAGTTCTTC.

This chain joins TRBV5-5 and TRBJ2-7; the D is unclear. Trimming left V 0 bases short and J 8 bases short, with 9 bases between. This CDR3 contains 12 residues. Looked up from germline, CDR1 is SGHKS and CDR2 is YYEKEE (reference sequence). The CDR3 region is CASSLDVGQQYF. The CDR3 region has the DNA TGTGCCAGCAGCTTGGATGTTGGACAGCAGTACTTC.

With respect to this clone: Different DNA sequences within this sample yield the same CDR3. The chain recombines TRBV18 with TRBJ1-5; D possibly corresponds to TRBD1 (5 bases). V was shortened by 3 bases and J by 7 bases, with 10 bases between the two germline ends. Germline V gene data show CDR1 as KGHSH and CDR2 as LQKENI. The CDR3 sequence is 13 residues long. The DNA for the CDR3 is TGTGCCAGCTCACCGGCGGGGGACCAGCCCCAGCATTTT. Translated, it gives CASSPAGDQPQHF.

The rearrangement uses TRBV6-6 and TRBJ1-5; the D gene is possibly TRBD1 (6 bases). The CDR3 runs to 16 residues. The V end was cut by 2 bases, the J end by 3 bases, with 14 bases between. Germline V CDR1 and CDR2: MNHNY, SVGAGI (reference sequence). Written as DNA, the CDR3 is TGTGCCAGCAGTTACGGGCTCAACAGGGTCAATCAGCCCCAGCATTTT. Its protein product is CASSYGLNRVNQPQHF.

This clone was seen a few times. V gene TRBV4-3 combines with J gene TRBJ2-4; 8 bases are shared with TRBD2. Germline loops: CDR1 LGHNA, CDR2 YSLEER. The CDR3 spans 13 residues. The junction had 4 bases not matched to a gene; V was cut back by 5 bases and J by 7 bases. The CDR3 DNA is TGCGCCAGCAGCACCCGACTAGCGAACATTCAGTACTTC. Translation gives CASSTRLANIQYF.

V and J are TRBV11-2 and TRBJ2-1, with TRBD2 identical over 8 bases. This CDR3 is built from 17 residues. In germline, CDR1 is SGHAT, CDR2 FQNNGV. The V gene end was trimmed by 5 bases and the J gene end by 0 bases; junction bases not matched to a gene: 9. The CDR3, as DNA: TGTGCCAGCAGCACCACCACTAGCGGAAGCTCCTACAATGAGCAGTTCTTC. Amino acid sequence: CASSTTTSGSSYNEQFF.

Note on this clone: A far larger clone is one nucleotide away, so this likely arose from a read error. Other nucleotide sequences in the sample specify the same CDR3. This sequence joins TRBV9 and TRBJ2-7; TRBD1 might be the D (6 bases). With 4 bases removed from V and 0 bases from J, the gap between germline ends came to 11 bases. Germline V gene data show CDR1 as SGDLS and CDR2 as YYNGEE. The length of the CDR3 is 14 residues. In DNA, the CDR3 is TGTGCCAGCAGCCCCACAGGGAGCTCCTACGAGCAGTACTTC. Its translation: CASSPTGSSYEQYF.

V is TRBV11-2 and J is TRBJ2-5; no clear D. Trimming cost V 1 base and J 6 bases, with 15 bases left between them. This CDR3 is 15 amino acids long. CDR1 SGHAT and CDR2 FQNNGV come from the germline V gene. CDR3 nucleotide sequence: TGTGCCAGCAGCTTAGGGCGGCACCTCCCGAAGACCCAGTACTTC. This gives the protein CASSLGRHLPKTQYF.

V gene TRBV19 combines with J gene TRBJ1-1, with 10 nucleotides matching TRBD1. Germline loops: CDR1 LNHDA, CDR2 SQIVND (reference sequence). V shed 3 bases, J shed 6 bases, and the junction held 7 bases outside the gene matches. The CDR3 covers 15 residues. CDR3 DNA: TGTGCCAGTAGTATTGGGGACAGGGGAATGGCTGAAGCTTTCTTT. Its protein is CASSIGDRGMAEAFF. The whole variable domain, filled in from reference TRBV19 and TRBJ1-1, reads DGGITQSPKYLFRKEGQNVTLSCEQNLNHDAMYWYRQDPGQGLRLIYYSQIVNDFQKGDIAEGYSVSREKKESFPLTVTSAQKNPTAFYLCASSIGDRGMAEAFFGQGTRLTVV.

The chain carries TRBV4-2 and TRBJ1-5; TRBD1 might be the D (5 bases). V was shortened by 4 bases and J by 0 bases, with 13 bases between the two germline ends. The CDR3 is 16 residues long. CDR1 LGHNA and CDR2 YNFKEQ come from the germline V gene. The CDR3 region is CASSREIQVSNQPQHF. The CDR3 DNA follows: TGTGCCAGCAGCCGAGAGATACAGGTTAGCAATCAGCCCCAGCATTTT.

V gene TRBV28 combines with J gene TRBJ2-5, with TRBD2 matching over 10 bases. Losses at the gene ends were 4 bases for V and 2 bases for J; bases not matched to a gene: 4. CDR1 MDHEN and CDR2 SYDVKM come from the germline V gene. CDR3 length: 15 amino acids. The CDR3 DNA reads TGTGCCAGCAGTTCCCTAGCGGGAGTACAAGAGACCCAGTACTTC. Its protein is CASSSLAGVQETQYF.

Comments on this clone: Other DNA sequences from this sample encode an identical CDR3 as well. The chain carries TRBV29-1 and TRBJ2-3; TRBD2 might be the D (5 bases). The CDR3 length is 13 residues. V lost 4 bases, J lost 0 bases, and 8 bases lay in between. Germline CDR1 reads SQVTM; CDR2 reads ANQGSEA. The CDR3 reads CSVGGRSTDTQYF. The CDR3 nucleotides are TGCAGCGTTGGCGGGCGAAGCACAGATACGCAGTATTTT.

The chain has TRBV29-1 and TRBJ2-5; perhaps TRBD2 as D (6 bases). The germline gives CDR1 SQVTM, CDR2 ANQGSEA. The CDR3 spans 14 residues. Between the trimmed V and J ends, which lost 3 bases and 5 bases, there was a span of 16 bases. The CDR3 DNA is TGCAGCGTTGAGGCGGGACGGGGTATTGAGACCCAGTACTTC. This sequence encodes CSVEAGRGIETQYF.

CDR3 bases: TGTGCCAGCAGCATCCTAGCGAACACCGGGGAGCTGTTTTTT. As protein: CASSILANTGELFF. The chain employs TRBV7-2 and TRBJ2-2, with D unclear. The CDR3 contains 14 residues. Trimming shortened V by 5 bases and J by 0 bases, and 7 bases separated the two germline ends. In germline, CDR1 is SGHTA, CDR2 FQGNSA.

The V gene is TRBV7-9, the J gene TRBJ1-1; D might be TRBD1 (5 bases). The length of the CDR3 is 12 residues. V was clipped by 7 bases and J by 7 bases, with 13 bases between them. The germline CDR1 and CDR2 sequences are SEHNR and FQNEAQ (reference sequence). The chain's CDR3 is CASNGRGFEAFF. In DNA, the CDR3 is TGTGCCAGCAATGGACGGGGGTTTGAAGCTTTCTTT.

Remarks on this clone: Other DNA sequences from this sample encode an identical CDR3 as well. The rearrangement joins TRBV6-6 to TRBJ2-7; 7 bases map to TRBD2. Per germline, CDR1 MNHNY and CDR2 SVGAGI (reference sequence). Losses at the gene ends were 6 bases for V and 5 bases for J; bases not matched to a gene: 10. This CDR3 region has 14 residues. The CDR3 DNA reads as TGTGCCAGCAGCCGCTTGGGAGCGGGGAACGAGCAGTACTTC. Translated, it gives CASSRLGAGNEQYF.

This chain links TRBV7-3 with TRBJ2-7; D is tentatively TRBD1 or TRBD2 (5 bases each). The V gene's germline CDR1 is SGHTA and CDR2 FQGTGA. The CDR3 extends over 14 amino acids. The V end was cut by 4 bases, the J end by 6 bases, with 16 bases between. CDR3 sequence reads: CASSSLGTFGEQYF. The DNA for the CDR3 is TGTGCCAGCAGCTCCCTAGGGACCTTCGGCGAGCAGTACTTC.

The V call is TRBV7-3, the J call TRBJ2-1; D may be TRBD1 or TRBD2 (7 bases each). The germline CDR1 and CDR2 sequences are SGHTA and FQGTGA. V was clipped by 5 bases and J by 7 bases, with 18 bases between them. The CDR3 runs 15 residues. The CDR3 loop is CASSASGTAGNEQFF. The CDR3 DNA reads as TGTGCCAGCAGCGCGAGCGGGACAGCGGGAAATGAGCAGTTCTTC.

DNA of the CDR3: TGTGCCAGCACTAGCGACTACTCCCCGGACATCTATGGCTACACCTTC. It yields the protein CASTSDYSPDIYGYTF. The genes are TRBV28 and TRBJ1-2; D is possibly TRBD1 (5 bases). Trimming cost V 7 bases and J 4 bases, with 22 bases left between them. This CDR3 has 16 residues. The germline V gene has CDR1 MDHEN and CDR2 SYDVKM.

The V call is TRBV19, the J call TRBJ2-7, with 9 nucleotides matching TRBD2. V lost 4 bases, J lost 6 bases, and 7 bases stayed unmatched. Germline V gene data show CDR1 as LNHDA and CDR2 as SQIVND (reference sequence). This CDR3 region has 14 residues. The CDR3 here is CASSRLAGEGEQYF. The CDR3 bases are TGTGCCAGTAGTAGATTAGCGGGAGAGGGCGAGCAGTACTTC.